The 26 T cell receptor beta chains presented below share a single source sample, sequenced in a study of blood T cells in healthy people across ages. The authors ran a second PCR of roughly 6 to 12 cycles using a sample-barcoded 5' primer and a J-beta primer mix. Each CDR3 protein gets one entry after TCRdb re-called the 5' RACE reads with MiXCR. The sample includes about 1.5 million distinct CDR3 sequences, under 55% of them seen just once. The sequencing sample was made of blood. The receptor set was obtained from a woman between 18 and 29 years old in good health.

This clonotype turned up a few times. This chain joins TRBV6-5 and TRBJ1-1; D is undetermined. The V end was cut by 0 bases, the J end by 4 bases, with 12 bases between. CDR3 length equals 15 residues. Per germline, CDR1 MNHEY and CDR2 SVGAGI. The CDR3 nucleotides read TGTGCCAGCAGTTACTCAACCAGGTCAACCACTGAAGCTTTCTTT. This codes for CASSYSTRSTTEAFF.

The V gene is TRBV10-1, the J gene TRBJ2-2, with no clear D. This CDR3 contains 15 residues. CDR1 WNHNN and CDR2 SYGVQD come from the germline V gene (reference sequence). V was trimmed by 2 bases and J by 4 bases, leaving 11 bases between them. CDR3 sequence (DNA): TGCGCCAGCAGTGAGCGTGGGATTAGCACCGGGGAGCTGTTTTTT. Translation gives CASSERGISTGELFF.

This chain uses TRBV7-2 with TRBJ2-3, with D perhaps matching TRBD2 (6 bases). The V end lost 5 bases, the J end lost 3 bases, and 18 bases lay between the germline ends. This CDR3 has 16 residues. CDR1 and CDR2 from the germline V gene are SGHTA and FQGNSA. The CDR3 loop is CASSLDPGVLTDTQYF. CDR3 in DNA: TGTGCCAGCAGCCTAGATCCGGGAGTGCTGACAGATACGCAGTATTTT.

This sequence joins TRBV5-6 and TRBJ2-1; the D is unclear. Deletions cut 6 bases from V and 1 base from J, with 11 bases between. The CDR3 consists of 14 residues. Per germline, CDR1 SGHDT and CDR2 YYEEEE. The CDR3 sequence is CASIPLGSYNEQFF. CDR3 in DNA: TGTGCCAGCATACCCCTGGGGTCCTACAATGAGCAGTTCTTC.

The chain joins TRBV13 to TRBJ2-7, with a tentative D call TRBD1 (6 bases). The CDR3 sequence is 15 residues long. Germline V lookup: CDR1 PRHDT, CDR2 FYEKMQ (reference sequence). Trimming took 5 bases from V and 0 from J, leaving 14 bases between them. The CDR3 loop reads CASSIRGSYSYEQYF. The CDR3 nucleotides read TGTGCCAGCAGCATCAGGGGTTCCTACTCCTACGAGCAGTACTTC.

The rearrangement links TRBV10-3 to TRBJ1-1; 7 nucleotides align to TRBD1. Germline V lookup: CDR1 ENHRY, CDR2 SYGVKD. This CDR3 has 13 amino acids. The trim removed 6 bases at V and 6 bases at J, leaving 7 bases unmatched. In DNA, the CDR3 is TGTGCCATCAGACCCCCAGGGGGTGCTGAAGCTTTCTTT. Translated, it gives CAIRPPGGAEAFF.

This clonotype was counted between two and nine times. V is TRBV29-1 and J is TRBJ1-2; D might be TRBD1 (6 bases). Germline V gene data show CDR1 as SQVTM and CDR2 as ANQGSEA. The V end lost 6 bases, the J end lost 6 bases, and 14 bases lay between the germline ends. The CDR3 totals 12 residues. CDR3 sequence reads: CSVSFRGHGYTF. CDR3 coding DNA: TGCAGCGTGTCGTTCAGGGGTCATGGCTACACCTTC.

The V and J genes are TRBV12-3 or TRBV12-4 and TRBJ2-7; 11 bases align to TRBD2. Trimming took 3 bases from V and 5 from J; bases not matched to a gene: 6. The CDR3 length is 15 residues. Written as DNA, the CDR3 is TGTGCCAGCAGTTTGTTAGCGGGGGGGCGCGACGAGCAGTACTTC. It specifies CASSLLAGGRDEQYF.

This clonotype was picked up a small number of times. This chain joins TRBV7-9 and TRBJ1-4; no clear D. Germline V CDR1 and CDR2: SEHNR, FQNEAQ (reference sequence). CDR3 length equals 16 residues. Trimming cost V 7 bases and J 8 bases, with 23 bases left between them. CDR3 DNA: TGTGCCAGCATCCCCCGGGGAACGCAACGGAAGGAAAAACTGTTTTTT. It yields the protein CASIPRGTQRKEKLFF.

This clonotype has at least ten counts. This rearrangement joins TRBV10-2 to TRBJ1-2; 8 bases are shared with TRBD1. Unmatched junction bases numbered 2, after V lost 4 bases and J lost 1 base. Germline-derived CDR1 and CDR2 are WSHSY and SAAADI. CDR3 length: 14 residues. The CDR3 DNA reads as TGCGCCAGCAGTGGACAGGGGAATAACTATGGCTACACCTTC. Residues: CASSGQGNNYGYTF.

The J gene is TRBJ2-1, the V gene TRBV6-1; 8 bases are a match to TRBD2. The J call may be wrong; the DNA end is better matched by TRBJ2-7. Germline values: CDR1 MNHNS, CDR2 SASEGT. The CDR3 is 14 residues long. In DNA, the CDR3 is TGTGCCAGCAGTAAGACTAGCGCCTACAATGAGCAGTACTTC. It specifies CASSKTSAYNEQYF.

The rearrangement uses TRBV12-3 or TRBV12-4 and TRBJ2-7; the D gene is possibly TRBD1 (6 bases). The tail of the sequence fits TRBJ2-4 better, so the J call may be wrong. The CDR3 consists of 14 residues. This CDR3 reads CASSPGRGSNIQYF. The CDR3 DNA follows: TGTGCCAGCAGCCCGGGCAGGGGATCAAACATTCAGTACTTC.

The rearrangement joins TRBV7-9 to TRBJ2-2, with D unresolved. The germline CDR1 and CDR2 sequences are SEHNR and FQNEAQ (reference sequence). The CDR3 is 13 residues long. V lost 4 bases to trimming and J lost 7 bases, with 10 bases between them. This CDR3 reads CASSWKYGGELFF. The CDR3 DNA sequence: TGTGCCAGCAGCTGGAAGTATGGCGGGGAGCTGTTTTTT.

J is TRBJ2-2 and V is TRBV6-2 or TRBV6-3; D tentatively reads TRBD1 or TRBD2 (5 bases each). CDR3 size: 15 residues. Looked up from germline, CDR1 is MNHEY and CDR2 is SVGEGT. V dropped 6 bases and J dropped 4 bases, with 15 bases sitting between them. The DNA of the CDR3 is TGTGCCAGCAGCTCCGGGACGGATTCCACCGGGGAGCTGTTTTTT. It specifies CASSSGTDSTGELFF.

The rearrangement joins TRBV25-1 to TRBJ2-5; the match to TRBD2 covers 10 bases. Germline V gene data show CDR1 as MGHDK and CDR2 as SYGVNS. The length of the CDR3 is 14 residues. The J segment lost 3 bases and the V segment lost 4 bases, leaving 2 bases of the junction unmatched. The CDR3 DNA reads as TGTGCCAGCAGTGGCGGACTAGCGGAAGAGACCCAGTACTTC. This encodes CASSGGLAEETQYF. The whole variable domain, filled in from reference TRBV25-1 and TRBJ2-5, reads EADIYQTPRYLVIGTGKKITLECSQTMGHDKMYWYQQDPGMELHLIHYSYGVNSTEKGDLSSESTVSRIRTEHFPLTLESARPSHTSQYLCASSGGLAEETQYFGPGTRLLVL.

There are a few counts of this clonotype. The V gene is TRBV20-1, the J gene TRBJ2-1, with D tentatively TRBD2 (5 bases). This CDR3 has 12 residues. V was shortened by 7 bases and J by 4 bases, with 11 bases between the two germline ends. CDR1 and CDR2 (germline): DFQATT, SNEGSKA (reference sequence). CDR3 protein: CSGGYFYNEQFF. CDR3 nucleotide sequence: TGCAGTGGAGGGTATTTTTACAATGAGCAGTTCTTC.

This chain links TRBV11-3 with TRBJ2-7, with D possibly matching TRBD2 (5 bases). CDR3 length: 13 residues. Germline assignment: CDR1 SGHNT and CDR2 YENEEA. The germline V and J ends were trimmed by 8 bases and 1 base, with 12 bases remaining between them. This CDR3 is CASPERRSYEQYF. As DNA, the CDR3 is TGTGCCAGCCCCGAGCGGCGTTCCTACGAGCAGTACTTC.

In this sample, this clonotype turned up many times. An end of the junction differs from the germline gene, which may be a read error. CDR3 DNA sequence: TGTGCCAGCAGCCACCGAGGAGGCACTGAAGCTTTCTTT. Its protein product is CASSHRGGTEAFF. This chain links TRBV4-3 with TRBJ1-1; no clear D. CDR3 length equals 13 residues. The germline CDR1 and CDR2 sequences are LGHNA and YSLEER.

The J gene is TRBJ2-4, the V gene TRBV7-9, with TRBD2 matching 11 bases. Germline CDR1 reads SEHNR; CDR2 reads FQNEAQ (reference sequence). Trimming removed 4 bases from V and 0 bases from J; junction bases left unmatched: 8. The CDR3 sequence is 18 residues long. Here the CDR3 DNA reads TGTGCCAGCAGCTCAATAGCGGGAGGGCCCCTAGCCAAAAACATTCAGTACTTC. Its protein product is CASSSIAGGPLAKNIQYF.

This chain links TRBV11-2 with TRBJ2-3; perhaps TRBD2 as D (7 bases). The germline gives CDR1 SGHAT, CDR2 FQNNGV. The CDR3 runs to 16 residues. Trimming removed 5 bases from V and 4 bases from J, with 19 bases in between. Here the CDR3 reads CASSARGGGTADTQYF. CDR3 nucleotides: TGTGCCAGCAGCGCCCGCGGGGGCGGTACGGCAGATACGCAGTATTTT.

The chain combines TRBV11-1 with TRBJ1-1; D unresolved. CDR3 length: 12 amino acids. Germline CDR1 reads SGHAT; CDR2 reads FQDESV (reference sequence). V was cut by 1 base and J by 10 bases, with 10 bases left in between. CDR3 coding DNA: TGTGCCAGCAGCTTAGAGAAATCCTCAGCTTTCTTT. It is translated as CASSLEKSSAFF.

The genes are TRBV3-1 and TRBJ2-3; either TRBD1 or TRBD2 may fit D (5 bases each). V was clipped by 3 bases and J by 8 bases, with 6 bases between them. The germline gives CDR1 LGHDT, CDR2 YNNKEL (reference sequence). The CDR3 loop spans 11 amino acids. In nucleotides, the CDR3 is TGTGCCAGCAGCCATGGGGGTACGCAGTATTTT. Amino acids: CASSHGGTQYF.

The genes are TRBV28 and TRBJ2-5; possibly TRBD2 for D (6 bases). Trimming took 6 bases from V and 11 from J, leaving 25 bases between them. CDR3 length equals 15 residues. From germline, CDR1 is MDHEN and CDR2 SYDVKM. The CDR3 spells CASRSSSGRVNEQYF. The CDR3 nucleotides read TGTGCCAGCAGGTCGAGTAGCGGAAGGGTCAATGAGCAGTACTTC.

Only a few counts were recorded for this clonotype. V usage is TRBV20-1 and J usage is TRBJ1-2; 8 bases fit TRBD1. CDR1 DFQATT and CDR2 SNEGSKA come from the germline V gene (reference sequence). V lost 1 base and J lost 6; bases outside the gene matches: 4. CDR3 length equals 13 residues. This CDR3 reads CSARADRADGYTF. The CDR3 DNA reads TGCAGTGCTAGAGCGGACAGGGCCGATGGCTACACCTTC.

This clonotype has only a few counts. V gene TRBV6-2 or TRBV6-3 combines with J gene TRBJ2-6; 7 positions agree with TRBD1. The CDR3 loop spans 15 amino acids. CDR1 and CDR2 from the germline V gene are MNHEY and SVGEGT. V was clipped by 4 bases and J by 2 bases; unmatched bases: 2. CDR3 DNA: TGTGCCAGCAGTTCCGACAGGGCTGGGGCCAACGTCCTGACTTTC. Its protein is CASSSDRAGANVLTF.

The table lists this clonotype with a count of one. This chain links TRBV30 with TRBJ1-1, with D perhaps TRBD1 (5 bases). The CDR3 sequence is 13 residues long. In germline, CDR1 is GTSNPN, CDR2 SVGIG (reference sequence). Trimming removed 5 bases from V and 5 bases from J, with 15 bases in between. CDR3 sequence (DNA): TGTGCCTGGTCCCGGGGGGGAACGACTGAAGCTTTCTTT. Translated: CAWSRGGTTEAFF.